A single sample is the source of the 4 T cell receptor beta chains below, sequenced in a study of OX40 agonist ivuxolimab in advanced cancers. Clones were read by immunoSEQ multiplex PCR, and TCRdb kept only the in-frame ones, dropping some. The data contain around 100,000 clones, 86% of them singletons. Here the sequenced sample was CD4+ or CD8+ T cells sorted from blood, taken in a trial of the OX40 agonist ivuxolimab. The receptors were gathered from an adult with an advanced solid tumor such as melanoma, head and neck, liver or kidney cancer.

The chain employs TRBV20-1 and TRBJ2-1; no definite D call. The CDR3 has 11 amino acids. Trimming pared 3 bases from V and 5 bases from J, leaving 5 bases between. Germline assignment: CDR1 DFQATT and CDR2 SNEGSKA (reference sequence). CDR3 residues: CSARTNNEQFF. CDR3 DNA sequence: TGCAGTGCTAGGACCAACAATGAGCAGTTCTTC.

Here the CDR3 DNA reads TGTGCCAGCAGTGAATTGGATGGGACAAGTTACGAGCAGTACTTC. Translated, it gives CASSELDGTSYEQYF. The gene calls are TRBV2 and TRBJ2-7, with a weak D call TRBD1 (6 bases). With 2 bases removed from V and 4 bases from J, the gap between germline ends came to 15 bases. From germline, CDR1 is SNHLY and CDR2 FYNNEI. The CDR3 has 15 amino acids.

V and J are TRBV15 and TRBJ2-6; possible D gene TRBD1, 6 bases. Germline V lookup: CDR1 LNHNV, CDR2 YYDKDF (reference sequence). With 2 bases removed from V and 3 bases from J, the gap between germline ends came to 8 bases. The CDR3 length is 15 residues. The CDR3 loop reads CATSRNRVGANVLTF. The CDR3 bases are TGTGCCACCAGCAGAAACAGGGTTGGGGCCAACGTCCTGACTTTC.

This chain links TRBV6-5 with TRBJ1-5; D not certain. The V gene lost 0 bases and the J gene lost 0 bases, with 6 bases spanning the gap. The germline CDR1 and CDR2 sequences are MNHEY and SVGAGI. This CDR3 region has 15 residues. In DNA form, the CDR3 reads TGTGCCAGCAGTTACTCGGGGATTAGCAATCAGCCCCAGCATTTT. Its translation: CASSYSGISNQPQHF.